This T cell receptor beta chain was retrieved from a study of CD8+ T cells in alopecia areata. As the sequencing template, cDNA was produced by extracting RNA and reverse transcribing it. The assay was immunoSEQ multiplex PCR, and TCRdb's table has in-frame clones only and misses some. The table lists around 140,000 clones, about 60% of them singletons. The table lists this clone with a few counts. V trimming: 3 bases; J trimming: 2 bases; junction bases outside the gene matches: 4. The CDR3 is 15 residues long. Germline lookup yields CDR1 SEHNR and CDR2 FQNEAQ (reference sequence). The sequence came from a human donor with alopecia areata. The specimen was CD4+ T cells sorted from blood, collected at week 0. The chain carries TRBV7-9 and TRBJ2-1, with 7 nucleotides matching TRBD2. The CDR3 coding sequence is TGTGCCAGCAGCTTGGTTGGGACTACCTACAATGAGCAGTTCTTC. Protein: CASSLVGTTYNEQFF. The full variable domain, rest sourced from reference TRBV7-9 and TRBJ2-1, is DTGVSQNPRHKITKRGQNVTFRCDPISEHNRLYWYRQTLGQGPEFLTYFQNEAQLEKSRLLSDRFSAERPKGSFSTLEIQRTEQGDSAMYLCASSLVGTTYNEQFFGPGTRLTVL.